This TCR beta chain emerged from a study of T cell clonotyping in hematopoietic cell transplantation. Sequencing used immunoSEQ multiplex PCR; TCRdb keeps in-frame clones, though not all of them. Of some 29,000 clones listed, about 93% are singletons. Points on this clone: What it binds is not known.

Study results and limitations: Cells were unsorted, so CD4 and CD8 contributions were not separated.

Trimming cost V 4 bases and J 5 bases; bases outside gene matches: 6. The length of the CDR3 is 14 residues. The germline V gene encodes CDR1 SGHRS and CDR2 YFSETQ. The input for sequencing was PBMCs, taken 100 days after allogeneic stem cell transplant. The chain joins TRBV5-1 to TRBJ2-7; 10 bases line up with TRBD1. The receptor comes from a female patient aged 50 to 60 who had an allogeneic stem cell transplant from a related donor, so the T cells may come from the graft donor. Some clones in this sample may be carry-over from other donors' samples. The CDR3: CASSGDRGPDEQYF. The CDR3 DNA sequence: TGCGCCAGCAGCGGTGACAGGGGGCCAGACGAGCAGTACTTC.